The 5 T cell receptor beta chains given below trace back to one sample, sequenced in a study of shared clonotypes between healthy human individuals (TCRdb year 2020). Library preparation was by the immunoSEQ multiplex PCR assay. TCRdb holds this immuneACCESS table with in-frame rearrangements only. Some clones are missing; in checked studies, unresolved V genes explain under half, and the rest has no known cause. The sample profile shows some 2.3 million clones; approximately 93% of them were found once. The ten largest clones add up to about 0.37% of the sample. Source material: naive CD4+ T cells from PBMCs. Explained via the paper, the cell subset or site label denotes: CD45RA+ positively selected. These receptors came from a young man in good health. Some clones in this sample may be carry-over from other donors' samples.

V is TRBV30 and J is TRBJ2-7; D is unclear. Germline V lookup: CDR1 GTSNPN, CDR2 SVGIG (reference sequence). V shed 0 bases and J shed 0 bases, with 15 bases lying between them. This CDR3 region has 16 residues. The CDR3 region has the DNA TGTGCCTGGAGTGTATTCGGTCCGGTCGGCTCCTACGAGCAGTACTTC. It yields the protein CAWSVFGPVGSYEQYF.

A remark on this clone: The same CDR3 can be traced to other DNA sequences in this sample. V is TRBV7-9 and J is TRBJ1-2; D remains unclear. Trimming pared 5 bases from V and 5 bases from J, leaving 15 bases between. This CDR3 is 14 amino acids long. Germline values: CDR1 SEHNR, CDR2 FQNEAQ (reference sequence). The DNA of the CDR3 is TGTGCCAGCAGCCCTCGCGGTCTTGGGTATGGCTACACCTTC. This translates into CASSPRGLGYGYTF.

In its sample, this clone was seen once. The chain combines TRBV6-1 with TRBJ1-4; possibly TRBD1 for D (6 bases). The germline V gene has CDR1 MNHNS and CDR2 SASEGT. Trimming left V 10 bases short and J 6 bases short, with 15 bases between. This CDR3 region has 13 residues. CDR3 sequence reads: CATSLRGDEKLFF. The DNA of the CDR3 is TGTGCCACCAGCCTAAGGGGGGATGAAAAACTGTTTTTT.

This clone was counted a single time. Other DNA sequences of this sample code for an identical CDR3. This chain uses TRBV18 with TRBJ2-7; 11 bases align to TRBD1. The CDR3 spans 13 residues. With V trimmed by 6 bases and J by 4 bases, 2 bases remained unmatched. CDR1 KGHSH and CDR2 LQKENI come from the germline V gene. The CDR3 DNA follows: TGTGCCAGCTCGGGGACAGGGGGATACGAGCAGTACTTC. It translates to CASSGTGGYEQYF. Using reference TRBV18 and TRBJ2-7 for the parts outside the CDR3, the full variable domain is NAGVMQNPRHLVRRRGQEARLRCSPMKGHSHVYWYRQLPEEGLKFMVYLQKENIIDESGMPKERFSAEFPKEGPSILRIQQVVRGDSAAYFCASSGTGGYEQYFGPGTRLTVT.

The chain has TRBV4-1 and TRBJ2-3; 8 nucleotides align to TRBD1. The CDR3 runs 16 residues. Germline V lookup: CDR1 MGHRA, CDR2 YSYEKL. The junction had 7 bases not matched to a gene; V was cut back by 2 bases and J by 3 bases. The DNA of the CDR3 is TGCGCCAGCAGCCAACCCAGACAGGGGTGGACAGATACGCAGTATTTT. Its translation: CASSQPRQGWTDTQYF.